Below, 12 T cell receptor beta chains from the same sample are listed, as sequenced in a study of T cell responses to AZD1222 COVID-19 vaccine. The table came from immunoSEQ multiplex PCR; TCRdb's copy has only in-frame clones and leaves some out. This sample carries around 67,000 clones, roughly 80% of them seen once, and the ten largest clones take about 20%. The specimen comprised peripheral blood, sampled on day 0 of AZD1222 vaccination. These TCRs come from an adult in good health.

CDR3 sequence reads: CASSVEASGGSNNEQFF. CDR3 coding DNA: TGTGCCAGCAGCGTAGAGGCTAGCGGGGGGTCCAACAATGAGCAGTTCTTC. The V call is TRBV9, the J call TRBJ2-1, with 11 bases identical to TRBD2. V lost 0 bases and J lost 5; bases outside the gene matches: 7. Looked up from germline, CDR1 is SGDLS and CDR2 is YYNGEE. The CDR3 totals 17 residues.

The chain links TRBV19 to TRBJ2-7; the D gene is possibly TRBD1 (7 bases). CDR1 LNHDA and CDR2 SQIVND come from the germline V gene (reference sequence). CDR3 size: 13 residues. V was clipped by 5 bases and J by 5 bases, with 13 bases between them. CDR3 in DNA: TGTGCCAGTAGTGGGACAGCGGGCAACGAGCAGTACTTC. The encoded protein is CASSGTAGNEQYF.

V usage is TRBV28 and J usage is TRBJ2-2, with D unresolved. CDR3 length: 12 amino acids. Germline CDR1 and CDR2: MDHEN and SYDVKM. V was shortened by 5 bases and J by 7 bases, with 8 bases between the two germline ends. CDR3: CASSPPGGELFF. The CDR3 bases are TGTGCCAGCAGTCCCCCCGGCGGGGAGCTGTTTTTT. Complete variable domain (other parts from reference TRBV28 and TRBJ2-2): DVKVTQSSRYLVKRTGEKVFLECVQDMDHENMFWYRQDPGLGLRLIYFSYDVKMKEKGDIPEGYSVSREKKERFSLILESASTNQTSMYLCASSPPGGELFFGEGSRLTVL.

The chain's CDR3 is CASRDRGAATDTQYF. Here the CDR3 DNA reads TGTGCCAGTAGGGACCGGGGGGCGGCCACAGATACGCAGTATTTT. The chain uses TRBV19 and TRBJ2-3; TRBD2 might be the D (7 bases). V gave up 6 bases and J gave up 2 bases, with 15 bases separating them. Germline assignment: CDR1 LNHDA and CDR2 SQIVND (reference sequence). This CDR3 region has 15 residues.

DNA of the CDR3: TGTGCCAGCTGCCGGACGGATTTCTATGGCTACACCTTC. Translating gives CASCRTDFYGYTF. The chain is built from TRBV28 and TRBJ1-2; no clear D gene. The V gene's germline CDR1 is MDHEN and CDR2 SYDVKM. CDR3 length equals 13 residues. Deletions cut 8 bases from V and 4 bases from J, with 14 bases between.

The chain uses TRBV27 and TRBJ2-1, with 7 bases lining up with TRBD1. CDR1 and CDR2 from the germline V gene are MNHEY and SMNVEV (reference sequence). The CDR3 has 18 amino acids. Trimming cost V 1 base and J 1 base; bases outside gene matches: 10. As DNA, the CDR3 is TGTGCCAGCAGTTTATTGAGAGGGGGCGGTTTATCCTACAATGAGCAGTTCTTC. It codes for CASSLLRGGGLSYNEQFF.

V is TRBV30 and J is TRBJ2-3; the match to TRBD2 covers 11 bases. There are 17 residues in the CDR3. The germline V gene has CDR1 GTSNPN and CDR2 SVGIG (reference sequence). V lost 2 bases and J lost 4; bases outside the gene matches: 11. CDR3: CAWSSTRTSGYADTQYF. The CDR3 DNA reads TGTGCCTGGAGTTCTACTCGGACTAGCGGGTACGCAGATACGCAGTATTTT.

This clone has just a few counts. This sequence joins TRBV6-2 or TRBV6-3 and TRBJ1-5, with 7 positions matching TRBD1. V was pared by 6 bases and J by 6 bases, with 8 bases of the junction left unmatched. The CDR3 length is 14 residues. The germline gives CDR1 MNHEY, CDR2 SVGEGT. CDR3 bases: TGTGCCAGCAGCCGACAGGGTAAGAGTCAGCCCCAGCATTTT. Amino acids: CASSRQGKSQPQHF.

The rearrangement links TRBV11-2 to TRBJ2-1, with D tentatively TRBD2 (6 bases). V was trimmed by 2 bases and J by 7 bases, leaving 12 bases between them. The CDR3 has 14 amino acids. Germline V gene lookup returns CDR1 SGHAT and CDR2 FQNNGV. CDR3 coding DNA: TGTGCCAGCAGCTTAAGTCAGGCGGGAAATGAGCAGTTCTTC. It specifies CASSLSQAGNEQFF.

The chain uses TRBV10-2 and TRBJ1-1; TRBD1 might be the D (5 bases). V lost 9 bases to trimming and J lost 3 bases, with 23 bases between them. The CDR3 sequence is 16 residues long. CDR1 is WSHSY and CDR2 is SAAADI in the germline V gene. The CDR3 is CASKPIQGMGDTEAFF. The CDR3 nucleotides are TGCGCCAGTAAACCGATTCAGGGTATGGGGGACACTGAAGCTTTCTTT.

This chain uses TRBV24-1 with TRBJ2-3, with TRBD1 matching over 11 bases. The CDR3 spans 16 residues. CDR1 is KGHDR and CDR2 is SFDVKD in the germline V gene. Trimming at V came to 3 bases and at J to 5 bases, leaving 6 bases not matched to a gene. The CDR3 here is CATSDLPGQGVDTQYF. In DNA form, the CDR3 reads TGTGCCACCAGTGATCTCCCGGGACAGGGGGTAGATACGCAGTATTTT.

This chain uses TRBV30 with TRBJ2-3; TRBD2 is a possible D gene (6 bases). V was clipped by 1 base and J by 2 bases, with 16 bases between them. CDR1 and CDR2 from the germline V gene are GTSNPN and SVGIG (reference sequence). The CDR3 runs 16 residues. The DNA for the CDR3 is TGTGCCTGGAGTGAGCCGGGACTTTCCGTCACAGATACGCAGTATTTT. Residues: CAWSEPGLSVTDTQYF.